The rows below give T cell receptor beta chains drawn from one sample of a study of response to subunit inactivated influenza vaccine. TCRdb fed the RT-PCR reads into MiXCR, producing one record per CDR3 protein. The data contain about 480,000 distinct CDR3 sequences, about 25% of them singletons. The source material was CD4+ T cells sorted from PBMCs, sampled 5 to 6 days after vaccination. The receptors stem from a man aged 50 to 60 who received an inactivated influenza vaccine. The CDR3 runs from the conserved cysteine through the conserved F or W. The D gene is left open where the match is weak. Rows may omit the clone size; those that give it use once, few, many or a size class.

clone_size: few; j_call: TRBJ2-1; d_call: TRBD2; v_call: TRBV20-1; cdr3_aa: CSAPGLVEGEQFF; cdr3_nt: TGCAGTGCACCGGGACTAGTTGAGGGTGAGCAGTTCTTC
clone_size: .; j_call: TRBJ1-5; d_call: .; v_call: TRBV2; cdr3_aa: CASSPLRDSNQPQHF; cdr3_nt: TGTGCCAGCAGCCCCTTGAGGGATAGCAATCAGCCCCAGCATTTT
clone_size: .; j_call: TRBJ2-1; d_call: .; v_call: TRBV20-1; cdr3_aa: CSARERQVYNEQFF; cdr3_nt: TGCAGTGCTAGAGAGCGTCAGGTCTACAATGAGCAGTTCTTC
clone_size: .; j_call: TRBJ1-6; d_call: .; v_call: TRBV20-1; cdr3_aa: CSARVGGSSYNSPLHF; cdr3_nt: TGCAGTGCTAGAGTCGGCGGGAGCTCCTATAATTCACCCCTCCACTTT
clone_size: .; j_call: TRBJ1-5; d_call: TRBD1; v_call: TRBV7-2; cdr3_aa: CASSPDPGGKPQHF; cdr3_nt: TGTGCCAGCAGCCCGGATCCAGGGGGCAAGCCCCAGCATTTT
clone_size: once; j_call: TRBJ2-7; d_call: .; v_call: TRBV11-2; cdr3_aa: CASSIPYFEQYF; cdr3_nt: TGTGCCAGCAGCATCCCCTATTTCGAGCAGTACTTC
clone_size: few; j_call: TRBJ1-1; d_call: .; v_call: TRBV28; cdr3_aa: CASSLWDRGEAFF; cdr3_nt: TGTGCCAGCAGTTTATGGGACAGAGGGGAAGCTTTCTTT
clone_size: many; j_call: TRBJ2-1; d_call: .; v_call: TRBV12-3/TRBV12-4; cdr3_aa: CASLGSWGPNEQFF; cdr3_nt: TGTGCCAGCCTTGGGTCGTGGGGACCCAATGAGCAGTTCTTC
clone_size: few; j_call: TRBJ2-2; d_call: .; v_call: TRBV5-5; cdr3_aa: CASSLPSGRGLTGELFF; cdr3_nt: TGTGCCAGCAGCCTTCCCTCTGGCAGGGGATTGACCGGGGAGCTGTTTTTT
clone_size: few; j_call: TRBJ2-3; d_call: .; v_call: TRBV20-1; cdr3_aa: CSARSVRIGVRDTQYF; cdr3_nt: TGCAGTGCTAGATCCGTCCGGATCGGGGTTCGGGATACGCAGTATTTT
clone_size: .; j_call: TRBJ2-3; d_call: TRBD2; v_call: TRBV9; cdr3_aa: CASSHRLAGGPTDTQYF; cdr3_nt: TGTGCCAGCAGCCATAGACTAGCGGGAGGACCCACAGATACGCAGTATTTT
clone_size: .; j_call: TRBJ2-6; d_call: TRBD2; v_call: TRBV6-5; cdr3_aa: CASSYSIPSGGRTANVLTF; cdr3_nt: TGTGCCAGCAGTTACTCGATCCCTAGCGGGGGACGTACGGCCAACGTCCTGACTTTC
clone_size: .; j_call: TRBJ1-6; d_call: .; v_call: TRBV5-1; cdr3_aa: CASSPNRADSPLHF; cdr3_nt: TGCGCCAGCAGCCCAAACAGGGCTGATTCACCCCTCCACTTT
clone_size: .; j_call: TRBJ2-5; d_call: .; v_call: TRBV2; cdr3_aa: CASSPDSGQYF; cdr3_nt: TGTGCCAGCAGTCCCGACAGTGGCCAGTACTTC
clone_size: .; j_call: TRBJ2-7; d_call: TRBD1; v_call: TRBV10-3; cdr3_aa: CAISENPTGVGEQYF; cdr3_nt: TGTGCCATCAGTGAGAACCCAACAGGGGTGGGGGAGCAGTACTTC
clone_size: few; j_call: TRBJ2-5; d_call: TRBD2; v_call: TRBV29-1; cdr3_aa: CSALPAGGPRETQYF; cdr3_nt: TGCAGCGCCCTACCAGCGGGGGGCCCTCGAGAGACCCAGTACTTC
clone_size: .; j_call: TRBJ2-3; d_call: TRBD2; v_call: TRBV20-1; cdr3_aa: CSARDPAGELDTQYF; cdr3_nt: TGCAGTGCCAGAGATCCAGCGGGAGAATTGGATACGCAGTATTTT
clone_size: .; j_call: TRBJ2-5; d_call: TRBD2; v_call: TRBV5-6; cdr3_aa: CASSWRLAGNQETQYF; cdr3_nt: TGTGCCAGCAGCTGGCGACTAGCGGGAAACCAAGAGACCCAGTACTTC
clone_size: .; j_call: TRBJ2-1; d_call: .; v_call: TRBV15; cdr3_aa: CATSRGFNEQFF; cdr3_nt: TGTGCCACCAGCCGGGGCTTCAATGAGCAGTTCTTC
clone_size: few; j_call: TRBJ1-6; d_call: .; v_call: TRBV9; cdr3_aa: CASSVGPGNSPLHF; cdr3_nt: TGTGCCAGCAGCGTAGGCCCGGGCAATTCACCCCTCCACTTT
clone_size: few; j_call: TRBJ2-5; d_call: .; v_call: TRBV5-1; cdr3_aa: CASGAGETQYF; cdr3_nt: TGCGCCAGCGGGGCTGGGGAGACCCAGTACTTC
clone_size: .; j_call: TRBJ2-1; d_call: .; v_call: TRBV7-9; cdr3_aa: CASLVSRGHEQFF; cdr3_nt: TGTGCCAGCTTAGTGTCGCGGGGGCATGAGCAGTTCTTC
clone_size: .; j_call: TRBJ2-1; d_call: .; v_call: TRBV3-1; cdr3_aa: CASSQYGTHPYNEQFF; cdr3_nt: TGTGCCAGCAGCCAATACGGGACGCATCCCTACAATGAGCAGTTCTTC